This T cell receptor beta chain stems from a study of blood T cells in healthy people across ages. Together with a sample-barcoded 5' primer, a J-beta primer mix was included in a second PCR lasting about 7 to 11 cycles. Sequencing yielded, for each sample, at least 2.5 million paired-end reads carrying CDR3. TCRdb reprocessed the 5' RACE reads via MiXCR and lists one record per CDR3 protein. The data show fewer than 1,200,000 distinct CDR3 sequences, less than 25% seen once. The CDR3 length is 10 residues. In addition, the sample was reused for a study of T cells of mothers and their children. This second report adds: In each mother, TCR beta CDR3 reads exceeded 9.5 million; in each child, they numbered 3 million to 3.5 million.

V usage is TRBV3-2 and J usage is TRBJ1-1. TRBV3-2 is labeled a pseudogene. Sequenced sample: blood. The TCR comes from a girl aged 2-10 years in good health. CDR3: CASRPRRAFF. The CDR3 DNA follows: TGTGCCAGCAGACCCCGACGGGCTTTCTTT.